Described below is a single TCR beta chain sequence and its context. The target antigen is unknown. The data originate from a study of OX40 agonist ivuxolimab in advanced cancers. Study at large: The study gave patients intravenous ivuxolimab at 0.01 to 10 mg/kg every 2 weeks.

Study-wide results and caveats: Certain nonresponding patients likewise had low normalized T-cell clonal expansion. The antigen specificity of the peripheral T cells (those that were expanded) was not determined. Partly responding patients at 0.1-3.0 mg/kg showed some of the smallest clonal expansion.

Using immunoSEQ multiplex PCR, the repertoire was profiled, and TCRdb retains in-frame clones only, with some absent. This table has about 13,000 clones, around 80% appearing once. The V gene lost 1 base and the J gene lost 7 bases, with 14 bases spanning the gap. In germline, CDR1 is SGHTA, CDR2 FQGTGA. This CDR3 has 15 residues. The sequences come from CD4+ or CD8+ T cells sorted from blood, collected in a trial of the OX40 agonist ivuxolimab. The chain employs TRBV7-3 and TRBJ2-1; D is undetermined. This receptor was identified in an adult with an advanced solid tumor such as melanoma, head and neck, liver or kidney cancer. CDR3: CASSLNPFLRNEQFF. The CDR3 region has the DNA TGTGCCAGCAGCTTAAACCCATTCCTTAGGAATGAGCAGTTCTTC.